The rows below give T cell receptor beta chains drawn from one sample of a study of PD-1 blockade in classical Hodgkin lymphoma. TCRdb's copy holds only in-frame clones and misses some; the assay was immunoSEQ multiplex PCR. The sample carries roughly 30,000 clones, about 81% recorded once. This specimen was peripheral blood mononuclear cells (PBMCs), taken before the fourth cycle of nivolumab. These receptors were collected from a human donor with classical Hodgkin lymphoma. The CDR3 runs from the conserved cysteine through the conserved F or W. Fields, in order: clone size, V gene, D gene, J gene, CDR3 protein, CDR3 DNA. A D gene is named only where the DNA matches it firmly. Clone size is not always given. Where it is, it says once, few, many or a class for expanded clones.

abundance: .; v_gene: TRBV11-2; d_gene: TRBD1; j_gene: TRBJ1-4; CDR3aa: CASSPGQGPYEKLFF; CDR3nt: TGTGCCAGCAGCCCAGGACAGGGTCCCTATGAAAAACTGTTTTTT
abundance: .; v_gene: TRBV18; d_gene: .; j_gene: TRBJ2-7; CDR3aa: CASSPGASSYEQYF; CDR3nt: TGTGCCAGCTCACCAGGAGCGAGCTCCTACGAGCAGTACTTC
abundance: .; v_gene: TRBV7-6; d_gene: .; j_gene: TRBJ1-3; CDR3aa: CASSLDGLAGGNTIYF; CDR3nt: TGTGCCAGCAGCTTAGATGGCCTAGCGGGAGGAAACACCATATATTTT
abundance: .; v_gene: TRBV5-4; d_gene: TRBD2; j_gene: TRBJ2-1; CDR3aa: CASSLGLAGRSSYNEQFF; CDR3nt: TGTGCCAGCAGCTTGGGTCTAGCGGGGAGGAGCTCCTACAATGAGCAGTTCTTC
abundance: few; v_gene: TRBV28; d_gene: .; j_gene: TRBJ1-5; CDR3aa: CASRTGNQPQHF; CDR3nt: TGTGCCAGCAGGACGGGAAATCAGCCCCAGCATTTT
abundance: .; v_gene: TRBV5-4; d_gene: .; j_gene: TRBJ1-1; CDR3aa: CASSPGLGQTEAFF; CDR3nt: TGTGCCAGCAGCCCGGGCCTTGGGCAAACTGAAGCTTTCTTT
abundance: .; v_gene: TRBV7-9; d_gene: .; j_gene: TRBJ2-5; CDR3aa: CASRAEGREKETQYF; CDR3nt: TGTGCCAGCAGGGCGGAGGGACGGGAGAAAGAGACCCAGTACTTC
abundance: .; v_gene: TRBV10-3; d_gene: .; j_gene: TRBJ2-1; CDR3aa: CAISAGTTRNEQFF; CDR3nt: TGTGCCATCAGTGCCGGGACAACGAGGAATGAGCAGTTCTTC
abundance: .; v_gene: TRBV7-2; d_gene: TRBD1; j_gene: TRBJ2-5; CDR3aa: CASSLDQGVWETQYF; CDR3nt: TGTGCCAGCAGCTTAGACCAGGGGGTGTGGGAGACCCAGTACTTC
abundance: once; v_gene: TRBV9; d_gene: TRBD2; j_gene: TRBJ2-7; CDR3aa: CASSVGTSGDRYEQYF; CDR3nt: TGTGCCAGCAGCGTAGGGACTAGCGGGGACCGGTACGAGCAGTACTTC
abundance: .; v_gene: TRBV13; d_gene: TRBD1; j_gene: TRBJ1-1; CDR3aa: CASSLGTVNTEAFF; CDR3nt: TGTGCCAGCAGCTTGGGGACAGTGAACACTGAAGCTTTCTTT
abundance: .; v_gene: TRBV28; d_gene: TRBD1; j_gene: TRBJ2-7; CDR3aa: CASSLPDRGWYEQYF; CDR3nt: TGTGCCAGCAGTCTACCGGACAGGGGTTGGTACGAGCAGTACTTC
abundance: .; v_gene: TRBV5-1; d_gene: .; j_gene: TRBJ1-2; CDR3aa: CASSSSGSENYGYTF; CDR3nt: TGCGCCAGCAGCTCATCGGGTTCGGAAAACTATGGCTACACCTTC
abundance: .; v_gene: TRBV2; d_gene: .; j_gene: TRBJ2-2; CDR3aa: CASSADNTGELFF; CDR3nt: TGTGCCAGCAGTGCGGACAACACCGGGGAGCTGTTTTTT
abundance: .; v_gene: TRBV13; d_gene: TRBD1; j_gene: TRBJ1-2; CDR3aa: CASSLPPGQASVYGYTF; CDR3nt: TGTGCCAGCAGCCTCCCCCCGGGACAGGCCTCGGTCTATGGCTACACCTTC
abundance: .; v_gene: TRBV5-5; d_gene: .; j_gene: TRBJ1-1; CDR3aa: CASRIGDTTYTEAFF; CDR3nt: TGTGCCAGCAGAATTGGGGACACGACGTACACTGAAGCTTTCTTT
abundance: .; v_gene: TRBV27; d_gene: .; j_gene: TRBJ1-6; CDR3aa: CASSSPGYDSPLHF; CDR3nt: TGTGCCAGCAGTTCACCAGGCTACGACTCACCCCTCCACTTT
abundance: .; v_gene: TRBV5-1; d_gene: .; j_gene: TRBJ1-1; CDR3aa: CASSRDSEAFF; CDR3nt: TGCGCCAGCAGTCGAGACAGTGAAGCTTTCTTT
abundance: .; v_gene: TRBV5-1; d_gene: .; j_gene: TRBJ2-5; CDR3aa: CASSSTGPGKTQYF; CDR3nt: TGCGCCAGCAGCTCCACAGGGCCAGGGAAGACCCAGTACTTC
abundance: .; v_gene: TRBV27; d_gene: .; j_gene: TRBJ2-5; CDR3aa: CASRRDGQVWETQYF; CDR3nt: TGTGCCAGCAGGCGGGACGGGCAGGTATGGGAGACCCAGTACTTC
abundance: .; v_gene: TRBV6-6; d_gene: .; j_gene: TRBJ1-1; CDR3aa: CASSYSTGRTEAFF; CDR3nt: TGTGCCAGCAGTTACAGTACAGGGAGGACCGAAGCTTTCTTT
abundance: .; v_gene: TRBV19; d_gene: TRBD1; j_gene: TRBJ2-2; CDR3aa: CASSPTGQTNTGELFF; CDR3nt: TGTGCCAGTAGTCCGACGGGACAGACGAACACCGGGGAGCTGTTTTTT
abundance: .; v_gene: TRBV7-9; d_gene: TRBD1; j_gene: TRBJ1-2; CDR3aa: CASSYGTGRGYTF; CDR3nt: TGTGCCAGCAGCTACGGGACAGGCCGGGGCTACACCTTC
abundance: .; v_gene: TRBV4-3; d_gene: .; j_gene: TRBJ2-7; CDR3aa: CASSQARGYEQYF; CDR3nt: TGCGCCAGCAGCCAGGCTAGGGGTTACGAGCAGTACTTC
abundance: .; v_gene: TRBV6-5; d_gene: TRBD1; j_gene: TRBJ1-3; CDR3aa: CASSYGTGVGNTIYF; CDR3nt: TGTGCCAGCAGTTACGGGACAGGGGTCGGAAACACCATATATTTT
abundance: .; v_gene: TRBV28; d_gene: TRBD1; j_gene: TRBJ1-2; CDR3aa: CASSSGQGGYGYTF; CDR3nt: TGTGCCAGCAGTTCCGGACAGGGGGGCTATGGCTACACCTTC
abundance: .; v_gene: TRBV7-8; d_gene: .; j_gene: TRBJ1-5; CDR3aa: CASSWEGTYNQPQHF; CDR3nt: TGTGCCAGCAGCTGGGAGGGGACCTATAATCAGCCCCAGCATTTT
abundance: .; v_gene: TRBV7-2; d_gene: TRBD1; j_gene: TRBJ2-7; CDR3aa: CASSWGGDSYEQYF; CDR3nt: TGTGCCAGCAGCTGGGGTGGGGACAGCTACGAGCAGTACTTC
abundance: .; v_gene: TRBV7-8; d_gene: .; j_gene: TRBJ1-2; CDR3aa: CASSLIAGANYGYTF; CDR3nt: TGTGCCAGCAGCTTAATTGCAGGGGCTAACTATGGCTACACCTTC
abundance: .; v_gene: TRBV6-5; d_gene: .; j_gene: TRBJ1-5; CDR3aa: CASGTGVQPQHF; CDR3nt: TGTGCCAGTGGAACCGGGGTTCAGCCCCAGCATTTT
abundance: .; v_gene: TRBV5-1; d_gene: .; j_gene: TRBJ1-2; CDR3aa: CASSLQGGYGYTF; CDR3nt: TGCGCCAGCAGCTTGCAGGGCGGCTATGGCTACACCTTC
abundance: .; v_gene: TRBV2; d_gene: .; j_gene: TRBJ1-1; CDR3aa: CASSEVSLFMNTEAFF; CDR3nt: TGTGCCAGCAGTGAAGTGAGCCTCTTCATGAACACTGAAGCTTTCTTT
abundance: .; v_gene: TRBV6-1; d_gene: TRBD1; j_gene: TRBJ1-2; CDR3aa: CASSEGDRRYYGYTF; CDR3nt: TGTGCCAGCAGTGAAGGGGACAGGAGATACTATGGCTACACCTTT
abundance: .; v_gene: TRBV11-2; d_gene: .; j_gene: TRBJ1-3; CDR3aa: CASSLEGQARSTIYF; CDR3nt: TGTGCCAGCAGCTTAGAAGGGCAGGCCCGGTCCACCATATATTTT
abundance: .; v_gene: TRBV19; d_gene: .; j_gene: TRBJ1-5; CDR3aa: CASTSGTNIDQPQHF; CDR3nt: TGTGCCAGTACCTCCGGGACGAATATCGATCAGCCCCAGCATTTT
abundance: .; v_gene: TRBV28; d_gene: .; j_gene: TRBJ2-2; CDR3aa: CASSFPGPPVGELFF; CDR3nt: TGTGCCAGCAGTTTCCCCGGGCCACCAGTAGGGGAGCTGTTTTTT
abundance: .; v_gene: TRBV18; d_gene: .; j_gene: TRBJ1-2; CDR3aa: CASSRGNTNYGYTF; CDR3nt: TGTGCCAGCTCACGCGGGAATACTAACTATGGCTACACCTTC
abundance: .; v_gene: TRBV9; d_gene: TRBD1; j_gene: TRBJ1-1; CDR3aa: CASSPGTGAEAFF; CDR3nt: TGTGCCAGCAGCCCCGGCACAGGGGCTGAAGCTTTCTTT
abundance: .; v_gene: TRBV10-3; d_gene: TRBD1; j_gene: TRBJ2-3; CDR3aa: CAISDPDRDADTQYF; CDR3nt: TGTGCCATCAGTGATCCGGACAGGGACGCAGATACGCAGTATTTT
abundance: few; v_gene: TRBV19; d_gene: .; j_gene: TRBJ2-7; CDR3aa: CASSISSSQGYEQYF; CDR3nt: TGTGCCAGTAGTATAAGCTCGAGCCAGGGATACGAGCAGTACTTC
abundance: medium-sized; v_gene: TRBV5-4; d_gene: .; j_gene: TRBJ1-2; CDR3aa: CASSTDGNYGYTF; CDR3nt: TGTGCCAGCAGTACTGACGGCAACTATGGCTACACCTTC
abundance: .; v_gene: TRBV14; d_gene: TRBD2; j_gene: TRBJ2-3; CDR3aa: CASGLASTDTQYF; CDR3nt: TGTGCCAGCGGACTAGCGAGCACAGATACGCAGTATTTT
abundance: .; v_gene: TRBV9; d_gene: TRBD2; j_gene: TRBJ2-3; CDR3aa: CASSEGTTVTDTQYF; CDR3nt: TGTGCCAGCAGCGAAGGGACTACCGTCACAGATACGCAGTATTTT
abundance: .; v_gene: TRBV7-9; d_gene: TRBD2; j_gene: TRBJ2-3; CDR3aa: CASSGTSGRTDTQYF; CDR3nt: TGTGCCAGCAGCGGGACTAGCGGTCGCACAGATACGCAGTATTTT
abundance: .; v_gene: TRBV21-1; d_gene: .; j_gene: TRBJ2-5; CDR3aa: CASSTPWRGEQETQYF; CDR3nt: TGTGCCAGCAGCACTCCCTGGCGGGGGGAACAAGAGACCCAGTACTTC
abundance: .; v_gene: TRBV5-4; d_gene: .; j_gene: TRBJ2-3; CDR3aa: CASSSGLPDTQYF; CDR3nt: TGTGCCAGCAGCTCAGGACTTCCAGATACGCAGTATTTT
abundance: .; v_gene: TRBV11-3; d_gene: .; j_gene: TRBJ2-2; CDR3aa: CASSPQGGTGELFF; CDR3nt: TGTGCCAGCAGTCCACAGGGAGGCACCGGGGAGCTGTTTTTT
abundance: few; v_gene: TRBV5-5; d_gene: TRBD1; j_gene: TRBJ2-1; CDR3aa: CASSSRDRRPEQFF; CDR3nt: TGTGCCAGCAGCTCACGGGACAGGCGCCCTGAGCAGTTCTTC
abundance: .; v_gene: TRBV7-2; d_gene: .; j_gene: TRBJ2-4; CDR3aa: CASSLSGMIWGRSNIQYF; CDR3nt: TGTGCCAGCAGCTTATCGGGGATGATTTGGGGGCGCTCGAACATTCAGTACTTC
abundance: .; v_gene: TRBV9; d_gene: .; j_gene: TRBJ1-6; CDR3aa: CASSARPINSPLHF; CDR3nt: TGTGCCAGCAGCGCCCGACCCATAAATTCACCCCTCCACTTT
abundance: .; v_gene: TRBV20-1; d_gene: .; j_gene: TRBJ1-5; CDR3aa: CSAPSSSAQHF; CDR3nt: TGCAGTGCCCCTTCCAGCAGCGCCCAGCATTTT
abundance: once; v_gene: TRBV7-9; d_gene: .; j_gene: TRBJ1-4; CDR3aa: CASSTPDSNEKLFF; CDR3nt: TGTGCCAGCAGCACACCGGACAGTAATGAAAAACTGTTTTTT
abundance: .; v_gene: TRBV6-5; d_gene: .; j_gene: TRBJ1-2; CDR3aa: CASSYAEGYGYTF; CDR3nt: TGTGCCAGCAGTTATGCAGAGGGCTATGGCTACACCTTC
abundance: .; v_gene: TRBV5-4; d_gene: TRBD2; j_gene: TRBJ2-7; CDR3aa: CASSGSPGTRGYEQYF; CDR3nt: TGTGCCAGCAGCGGTTCCCCCGGGACTAGGGGATACGAGCAGTACTTC
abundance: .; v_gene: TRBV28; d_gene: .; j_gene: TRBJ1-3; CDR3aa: CASSLRYRGNTIYF; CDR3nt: TGTGCCAGCAGTTTGAGATATAGGGGAAACACCATATATTTT
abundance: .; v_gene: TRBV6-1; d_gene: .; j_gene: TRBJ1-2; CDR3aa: CASSTSAQPLYGYTF; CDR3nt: TGTGCCAGCAGCACTTCCGCACAGCCACTCTATGGCTACACCTTC
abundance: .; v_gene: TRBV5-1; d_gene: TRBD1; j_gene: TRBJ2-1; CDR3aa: CASSGGQYYNEQFF; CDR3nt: TGCGCCAGCAGCGGGGGACAGTACTACAATGAGCAGTTCTTC